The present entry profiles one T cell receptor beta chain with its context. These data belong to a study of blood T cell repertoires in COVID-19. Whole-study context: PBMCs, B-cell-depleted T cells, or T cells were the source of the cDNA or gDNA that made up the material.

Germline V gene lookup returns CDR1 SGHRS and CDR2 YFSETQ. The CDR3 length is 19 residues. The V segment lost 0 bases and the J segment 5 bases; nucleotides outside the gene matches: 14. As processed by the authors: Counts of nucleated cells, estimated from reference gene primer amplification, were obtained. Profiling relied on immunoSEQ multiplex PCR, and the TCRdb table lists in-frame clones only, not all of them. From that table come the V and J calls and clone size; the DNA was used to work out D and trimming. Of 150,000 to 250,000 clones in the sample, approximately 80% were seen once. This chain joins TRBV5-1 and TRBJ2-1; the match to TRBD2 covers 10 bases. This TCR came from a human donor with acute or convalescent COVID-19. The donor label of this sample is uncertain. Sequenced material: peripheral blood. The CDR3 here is CASSLEASSGRAQDNEQFF. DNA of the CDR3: TGCGCCAGCAGCTTGGAGGCCTCCAGCGGGAGGGCCCAGGACAATGAGCAGTTCTTC. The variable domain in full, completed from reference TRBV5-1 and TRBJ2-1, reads KAGVTQTPRYLIKTRGQQVTLSCSPISGHRSVSWYQQTPGQGLQFLFEYFSETQRNKGNFPGRFSGRQFSNSRSEMNVSTLELGDSALYLCASSLEASSGRAQDNEQFFGPGTRLTVL.